The sequence of this T cell receptor (beta chain) was determined in a study of blood T cell repertoires in COVID-19. At the level of the study: Both acute and convalescent COVID-19 samples were obtained from the United States, Italy and Spain. The cDNA or gDNA used as material had been derived from T cells, B-cell-depleted T cells, or PBMCs.

Germline V gives CDR1 LNHNV, CDR2 YYDKDF (reference sequence). This CDR3 spans 16 amino acids. The germline V and J ends were trimmed by 4 bases and 3 bases, with 18 bases remaining between them. In the original processing: Using reference gene primer amplification, nucleated cell counts were estimated. Produced via immunoSEQ multiplex PCR; TCRdb's table is partial and in-frame only. The V and J calls and clone size were taken over from that table, and D and trimming were inferred from the DNA. Of 200,000 to 250,000 clones in the sample, 80% to 90% were seen once. The specimen sequenced was peripheral blood. The chain combines TRBV15 with TRBJ1-1; TRBD1 is a possible D gene (6 bases). This clonotype was obtained from a man aged 50 to 59 with active or convalescent COVID-19. The DNA for the CDR3 is TGTGCCACCAGCAACGGACAGACGCCATCGGACACTGAAGCTTTCTTT. This encodes CATSNGQTPSDTEAFF. The whole variable domain, filled in from reference TRBV15 and TRBJ1-1, reads DAMVIQNPRYQVTQFGKPVTLSCSQTLNHNVMYWYQQKSSQAPKLLFHYYDKDFNNEADTPDNFQSRRPNTSFCFLDIRSPGLGDTAMYLCATSNGQTPSDTEAFFGQGTRLTVV.